These T cell receptor beta chains were read from a single sample in a study of blood T cell repertoires in COVID-19. Data came from immunoSEQ multiplex PCR; TCRdb stores just in-frame clones and leaves some out. The sample includes over 100,000 clones, roughly four fifths of them seen just once. Material: peripheral blood. Receptor source: a woman aged 55-70 years with acute or convalescent COVID-19. CDR3s include the opening cysteine and the closing phenylalanine or tryptophan. Each record gives: J gene, clone size, V gene, D gene, CDR3 protein, CDR3 DNA. The D gene is left open where the match is weak. Clone sizes are given selectively: once, few, many, or a class where the clone is expanded.

J: TRBJ2-1
size: NA
V: TRBV24-1
D: TRBD1
CDR3: CATSDPGTGTNEQFF
DNA: TGTGCCACCAGTGATCCCGGGACAGGGACCAATGAGCAGTTCTTC

J: TRBJ2-1
size: NA
V: TRBV7-6
D: TRBD2
CDR3: CASSWTSGGGNEQFF
DNA: TGTGCCAGCAGCTGGACTAGCGGGGGGGGCAATGAGCAGTTCTTC

J: TRBJ1-1
size: NA
V: TRBV7-9
D: NA
CDR3: CASSLADWNTEAFF
DNA: TGTGCCAGCAGCTTAGCCGACTGGAACACTGAAGCTTTCTTT

J: TRBJ1-3
size: NA
V: TRBV6-5
D: NA
CDR3: CASSIDREAGNTIYF
DNA: TGTGCCAGCAGCATCGATCGGGAGGCTGGAAACACCATATATTTT

J: TRBJ1-1
size: NA
V: TRBV29-1
D: NA
CDR3: CSVEGHGQVEAFF
DNA: TGCAGCGTTGAGGGGCACGGGCAGGTTGAAGCTTTCTTT

J: TRBJ2-1
size: NA
V: TRBV5-1
D: NA
CDR3: CASSFSPNEQFF
DNA: TGCGCCAGCAGCTTTAGCCCCAATGAGCAGTTCTTC

J: TRBJ1-1
size: few
V: TRBV12-3/TRBV12-4
D: NA
CDR3: CASSLIVTEAFF
DNA: TGTGCCAGCAGTTTGATAGTCACTGAAGCTTTCTTT

J: TRBJ1-2
size: NA
V: TRBV5-6
D: TRBD1
CDR3: CASRSTGDHGYTF
DNA: TGTGCCAGCAGATCTACAGGGGACCATGGCTACACCTTC

J: TRBJ1-4
size: few
V: TRBV19
D: NA
CDR3: CASHPSMRISATNEKLFF
DNA: TGTGCCAGTCACCCCAGTATGCGGATTTCTGCAACTAATGAAAAACTGTTTTTT

J: TRBJ2-1
size: NA
V: TRBV5-6
D: TRBD1
CDR3: CASRSTGEQFF
DNA: TGTGCCAGCAGGTCGACAGGGGAGCAGTTCTTC

J: TRBJ2-3
size: NA
V: TRBV6-4
D: NA
CDR3: CASSETLQGSLSDTQYF
DNA: TGTGCCAGCAGTGAAACCCTACAGGGCTCCTTGTCAGATACGCAGTATTTT

J: TRBJ1-3
size: NA
V: TRBV18
D: TRBD1
CDR3: CASSLYPPDRGYTIYF
DNA: TGTGCCAGCTCACTCTACCCCCCCGACAGGGGCTACACCATATATTTT

J: TRBJ1-2
size: NA
V: TRBV3-1/TRBV3-2
D: TRBD1
CDR3: CASSQGDRGGGYTF
DNA: TGTGCCAGCAGCCAAGGAGACAGGGGAGGGGGCTACACCTTC

J: TRBJ1-1
size: NA
V: TRBV5-1
D: NA
CDR3: CASSFGGREAFF
DNA: TGCGCCAGCAGCTTTGGGGGCCGTGAAGCTTTCTTT

J: TRBJ1-2
size: NA
V: TRBV19
D: TRBD1
CDR3: CASVRTGNDYGYTF
DNA: TGTGCCAGTGTTAGGACAGGGAACGACTATGGCTACACCTTC

J: TRBJ2-3
size: NA
V: TRBV28
D: NA
CDR3: CASSLYGLGRGADTQYF
DNA: TGTGCCAGCAGTTTATATGGTCTAGGCCGCGGGGCAGATACGCAGTATTTT

J: TRBJ1-5
size: NA
V: TRBV10-3
D: NA
CDR3: CASSKESNQPQHF
DNA: TGTGCCAGCTCTAAGGAGAGTAATCAGCCCCAGCATTTT

J: TRBJ1-1
size: NA
V: TRBV18
D: TRBD1
CDR3: CASSPMTGGNTEAFF
DNA: TGTGCCAGCTCACCCATGACAGGGGGAAACACTGAAGCTTTCTTT

J: TRBJ1-6
size: NA
V: TRBV3-1/TRBV3-2
D: NA
CDR3: CASSQDGQGLAPLHF
DNA: TGTGCCAGCAGCCAAGATGGGCAGGGTTTGGCGCCCCTCCACTTT

J: TRBJ1-5
size: NA
V: TRBV12-3/TRBV12-4
D: NA
CDR3: CASSPASDQPQHF
DNA: TGTGCCAGCAGCCCGGCTAGCGATCAGCCCCAGCATTTT

J: TRBJ2-2
size: NA
V: TRBV19
D: TRBD1
CDR3: CASSERGQGATEELFF
DNA: TGTGCCAGTAGCGAAAGGGGACAGGGGGCCACAGAGGAGCTGTTTTTT

J: TRBJ1-4
size: NA
V: TRBV18
D: NA
CDR3: CASSPEGRGEKLFF
DNA: TGTGCCAGCTCACCCGAAGGTCGCGGTGAAAAACTGTTTTTT

J: TRBJ1-1
size: NA
V: TRBV4-1
D: TRBD1
CDR3: CASSQGTAQNTEAFF
DNA: TGCGCCAGCAGCCAGGGGACAGCGCAGAACACTGAAGCTTTCTTT